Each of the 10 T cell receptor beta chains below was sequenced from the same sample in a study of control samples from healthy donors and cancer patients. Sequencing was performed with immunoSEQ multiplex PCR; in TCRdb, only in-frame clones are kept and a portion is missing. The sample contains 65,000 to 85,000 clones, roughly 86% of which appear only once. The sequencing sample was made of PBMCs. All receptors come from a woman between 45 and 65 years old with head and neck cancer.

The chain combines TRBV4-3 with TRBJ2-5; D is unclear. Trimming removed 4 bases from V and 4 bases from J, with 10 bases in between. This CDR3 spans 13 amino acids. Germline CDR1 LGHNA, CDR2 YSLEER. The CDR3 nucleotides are TGCGCCAGCAGCCTCGTAGTAGGAGAGACCCAGTACTTC. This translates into CASSLVVGETQYF.

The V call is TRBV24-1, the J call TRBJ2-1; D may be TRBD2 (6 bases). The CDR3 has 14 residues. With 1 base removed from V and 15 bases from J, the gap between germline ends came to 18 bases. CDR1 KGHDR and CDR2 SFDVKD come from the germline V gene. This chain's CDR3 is CATSDFFGGSDLFF. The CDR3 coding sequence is TGTGCCACCAGTGATTTCTTCGGGGGAAGTGATTTGTTCTTC.

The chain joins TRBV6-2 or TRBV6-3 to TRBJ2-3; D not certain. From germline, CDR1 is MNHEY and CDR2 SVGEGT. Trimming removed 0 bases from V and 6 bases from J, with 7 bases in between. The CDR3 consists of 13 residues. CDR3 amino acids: CASSYSAGDTQYF. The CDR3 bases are TGTGCCAGCAGTTACTCTGCCGGTGATACGCAGTATTTT.

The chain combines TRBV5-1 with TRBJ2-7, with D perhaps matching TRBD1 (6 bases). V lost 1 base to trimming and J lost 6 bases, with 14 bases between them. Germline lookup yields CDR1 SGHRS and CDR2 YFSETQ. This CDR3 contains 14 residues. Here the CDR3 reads CASSLRTETTEQYF. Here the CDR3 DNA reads TGCGCCAGCAGCTTGAGGACAGAGACAACCGAGCAGTACTTC.

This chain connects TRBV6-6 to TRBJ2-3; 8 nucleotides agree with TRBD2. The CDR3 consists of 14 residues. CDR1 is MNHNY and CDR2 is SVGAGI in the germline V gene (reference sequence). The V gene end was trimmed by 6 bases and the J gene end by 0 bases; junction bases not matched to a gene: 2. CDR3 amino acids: CASSGGASTDTQYF. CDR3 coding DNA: TGTGCCAGCAGCGGGGGGGCGAGCACAGATACGCAGTATTTT.

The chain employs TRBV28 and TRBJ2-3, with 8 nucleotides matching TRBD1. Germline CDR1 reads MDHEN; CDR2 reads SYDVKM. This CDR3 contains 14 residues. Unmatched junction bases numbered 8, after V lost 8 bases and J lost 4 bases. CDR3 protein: CASGSSGGPDTQYF. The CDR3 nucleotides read TGTGCCAGCGGTAGTTCAGGGGGCCCAGATACGCAGTATTTT.

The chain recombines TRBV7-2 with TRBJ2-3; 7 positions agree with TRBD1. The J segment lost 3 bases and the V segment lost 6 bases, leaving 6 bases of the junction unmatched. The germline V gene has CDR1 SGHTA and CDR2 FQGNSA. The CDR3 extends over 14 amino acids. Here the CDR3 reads CASRLRGQTDTQYF. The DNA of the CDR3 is TGTGCCAGCAGGCTCCGGGGACAGACAGATACGCAGTATTTT.

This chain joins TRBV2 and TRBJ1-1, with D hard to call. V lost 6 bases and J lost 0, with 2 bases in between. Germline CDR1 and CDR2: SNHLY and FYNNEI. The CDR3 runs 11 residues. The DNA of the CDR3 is TGTGCCAGCAGGGTGAACACTGAAGCTTTCTTT. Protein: CASRVNTEAFF.

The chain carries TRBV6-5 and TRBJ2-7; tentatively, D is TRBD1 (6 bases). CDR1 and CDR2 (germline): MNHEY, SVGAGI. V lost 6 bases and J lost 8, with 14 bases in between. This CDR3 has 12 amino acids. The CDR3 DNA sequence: TGTGCCAGCAGGAGACAGGCAGGCAAGCAGTACTTC. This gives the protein CASRRQAGKQYF.

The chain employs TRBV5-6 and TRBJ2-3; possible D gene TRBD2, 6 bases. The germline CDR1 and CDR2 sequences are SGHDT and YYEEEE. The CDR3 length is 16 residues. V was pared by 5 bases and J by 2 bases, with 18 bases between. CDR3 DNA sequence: TGTGCCAGCAGGTCATACCGGGACTCCAACACAGATACGCAGTATTTT. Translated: CASRSYRDSNTDTQYF.